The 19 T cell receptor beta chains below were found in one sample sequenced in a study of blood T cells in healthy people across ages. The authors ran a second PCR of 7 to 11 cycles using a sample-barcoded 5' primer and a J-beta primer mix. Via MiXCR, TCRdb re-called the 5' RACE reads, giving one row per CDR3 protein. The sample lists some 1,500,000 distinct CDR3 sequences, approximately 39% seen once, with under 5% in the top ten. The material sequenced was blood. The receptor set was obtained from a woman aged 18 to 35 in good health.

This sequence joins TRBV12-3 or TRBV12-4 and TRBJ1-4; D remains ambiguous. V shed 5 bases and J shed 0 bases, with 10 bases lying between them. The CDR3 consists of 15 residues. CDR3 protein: CASSTNIATNEKLFF. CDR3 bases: TGTGCCAGCAGTACTAACATAGCAACTAATGAAAAACTGTTTTTT.

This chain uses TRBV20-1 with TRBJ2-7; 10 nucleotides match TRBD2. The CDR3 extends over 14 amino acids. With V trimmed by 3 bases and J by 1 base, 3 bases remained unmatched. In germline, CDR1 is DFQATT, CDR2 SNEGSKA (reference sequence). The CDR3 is CSARKLAGSYEQYF. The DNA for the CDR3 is TGCAGTGCTAGGAAACTAGCGGGGTCCTACGAGCAGTACTTC.

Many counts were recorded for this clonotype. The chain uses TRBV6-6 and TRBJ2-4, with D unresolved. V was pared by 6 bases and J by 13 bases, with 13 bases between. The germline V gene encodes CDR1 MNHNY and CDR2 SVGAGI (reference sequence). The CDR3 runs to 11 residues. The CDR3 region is CASSPRGEQYF. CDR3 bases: TGTGCCAGCAGCCCCCGAGGAGAGCAGTACTTC.

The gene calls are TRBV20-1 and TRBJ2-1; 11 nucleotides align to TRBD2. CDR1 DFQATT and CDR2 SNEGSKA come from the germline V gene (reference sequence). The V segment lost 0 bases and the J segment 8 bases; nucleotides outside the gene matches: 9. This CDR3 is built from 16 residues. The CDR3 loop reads CSARDVASGRFDEQFF. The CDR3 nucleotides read TGCAGTGCTAGAGATGTGGCTAGCGGGAGGTTCGATGAGCAGTTCTTC.

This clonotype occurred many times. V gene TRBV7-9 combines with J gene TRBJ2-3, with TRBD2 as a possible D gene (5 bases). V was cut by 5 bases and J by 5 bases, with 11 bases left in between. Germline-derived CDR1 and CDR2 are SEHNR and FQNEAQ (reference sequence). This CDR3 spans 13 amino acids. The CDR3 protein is CASSVDGKDTQYF. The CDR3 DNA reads TGTGCCAGCAGCGTAGACGGGAAAGATACGCAGTATTTT.

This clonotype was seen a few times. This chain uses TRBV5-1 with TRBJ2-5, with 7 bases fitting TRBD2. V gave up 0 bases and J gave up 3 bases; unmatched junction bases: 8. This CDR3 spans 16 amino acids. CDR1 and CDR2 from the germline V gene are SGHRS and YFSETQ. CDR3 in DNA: TGCGCCAGCAGCTTGGGACTAGCAGCTGGAAAAGAGACCCAGTACTTC. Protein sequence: CASSLGLAAGKETQYF.

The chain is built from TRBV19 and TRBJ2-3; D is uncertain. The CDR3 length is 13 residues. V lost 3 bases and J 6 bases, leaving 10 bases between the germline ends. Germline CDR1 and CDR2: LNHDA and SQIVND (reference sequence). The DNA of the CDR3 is TGTGCCAGTAGTATCGTATCCCTCGATACGCAGTATTTT. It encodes CASSIVSLDTQYF.

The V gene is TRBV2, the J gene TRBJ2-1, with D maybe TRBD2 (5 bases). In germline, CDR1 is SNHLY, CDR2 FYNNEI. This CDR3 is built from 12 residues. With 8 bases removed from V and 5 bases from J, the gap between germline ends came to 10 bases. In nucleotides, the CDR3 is TGTGCCAGCCGGCTAGCCGACAATGAGCAGTTCTTC. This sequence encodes CASRLADNEQFF.

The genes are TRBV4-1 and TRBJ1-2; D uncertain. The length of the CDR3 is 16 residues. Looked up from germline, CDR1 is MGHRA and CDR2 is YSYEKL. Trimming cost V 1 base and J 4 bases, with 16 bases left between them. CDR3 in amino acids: CASSQVHRQLLYGYTF. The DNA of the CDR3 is TGCGCCAGCAGCCAAGTTCATCGGCAGCTACTCTATGGCTACACCTTC.

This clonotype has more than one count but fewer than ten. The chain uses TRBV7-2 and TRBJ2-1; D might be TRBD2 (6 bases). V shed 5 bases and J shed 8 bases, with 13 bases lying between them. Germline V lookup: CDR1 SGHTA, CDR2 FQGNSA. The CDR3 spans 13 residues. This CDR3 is CASSGAGDDEQFF. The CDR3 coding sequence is TGTGCCAGCAGCGGAGCGGGTGACGATGAGCAGTTCTTC.

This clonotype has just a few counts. CDR3 loop: CASSLEANSYNEQFF. The CDR3 bases are TGTGCCAGCAGCTTAGAAGCGAACTCCTACAATGAGCAGTTCTTC. The chain employs TRBV7-2 and TRBJ2-1; unclear D gene. Germline V gene data show CDR1 as SGHTA and CDR2 as FQGNSA. The length of the CDR3 is 15 residues. V lost 1 base, J lost 0 bases, and 7 bases lay in between.

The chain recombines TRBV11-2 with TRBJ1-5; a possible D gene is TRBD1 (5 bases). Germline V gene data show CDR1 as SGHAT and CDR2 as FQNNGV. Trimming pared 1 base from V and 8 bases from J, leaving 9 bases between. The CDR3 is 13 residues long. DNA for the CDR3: TGTGCCAGCAGCTTAGCAGGGTCAGAGCCCCAGCATTTT. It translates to CASSLAGSEPQHF.

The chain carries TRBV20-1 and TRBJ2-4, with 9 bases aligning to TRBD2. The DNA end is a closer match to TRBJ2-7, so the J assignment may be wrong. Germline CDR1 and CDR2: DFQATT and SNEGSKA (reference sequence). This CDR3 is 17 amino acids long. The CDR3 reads CSARGGRAGGVSYEQYF. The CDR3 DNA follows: TGCAGTGCTAGGGGAGGACGAGCGGGAGGAGTTAGCTACGAGCAGTACTTC.

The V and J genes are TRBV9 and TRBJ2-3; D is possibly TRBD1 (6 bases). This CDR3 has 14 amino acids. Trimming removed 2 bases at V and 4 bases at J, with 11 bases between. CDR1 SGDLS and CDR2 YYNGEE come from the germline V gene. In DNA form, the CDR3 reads TGTGCCAGCAGCGTCCAGACAGGAGCAGATACGCAGTATTTT. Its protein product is CASSVQTGADTQYF. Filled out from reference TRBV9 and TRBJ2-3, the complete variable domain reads DSGVTQTPKHLITATGQRVTLRCSPRSGDLSVYWYQQSLDQGLQFLIQYYNGEERAKGNILERFSAQQFPDLHSELNLSSLELGDSALYFCASSVQTGADTQYFGPGTRLTVL.

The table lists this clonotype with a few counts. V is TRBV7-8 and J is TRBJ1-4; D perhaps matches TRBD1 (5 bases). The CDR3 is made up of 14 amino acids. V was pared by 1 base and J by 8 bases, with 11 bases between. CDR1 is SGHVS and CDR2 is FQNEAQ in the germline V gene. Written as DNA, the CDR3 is TGTGCCAGCAGCTTAGATGGGGGAATGGAAAAACTGTTTTTT. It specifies CASSLDGGMEKLFF.

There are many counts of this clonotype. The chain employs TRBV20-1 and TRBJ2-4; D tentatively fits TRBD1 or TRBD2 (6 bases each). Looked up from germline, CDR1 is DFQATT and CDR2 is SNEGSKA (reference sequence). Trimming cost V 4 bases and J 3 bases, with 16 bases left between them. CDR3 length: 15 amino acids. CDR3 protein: CSAITGRGGKNIQYF. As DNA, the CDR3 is TGCAGTGCTATAACAGGGCGGGGCGGCAAAAACATTCAGTACTTC.

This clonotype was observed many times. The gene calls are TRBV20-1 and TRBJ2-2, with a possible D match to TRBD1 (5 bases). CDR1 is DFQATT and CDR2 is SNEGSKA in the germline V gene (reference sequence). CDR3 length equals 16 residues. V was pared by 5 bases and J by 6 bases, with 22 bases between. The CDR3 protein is CSAAPGAVEVPGELFF. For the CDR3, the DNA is TGCAGTGCTGCACCTGGGGCCGTAGAAGTTCCCGGGGAGCTGTTTTTT.

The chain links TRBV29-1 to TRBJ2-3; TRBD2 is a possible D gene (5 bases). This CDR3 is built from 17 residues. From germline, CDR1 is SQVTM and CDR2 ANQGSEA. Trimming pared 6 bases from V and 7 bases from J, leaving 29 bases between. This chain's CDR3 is CSVATLAGSFYDNTQYF. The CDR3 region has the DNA TGCAGCGTCGCGACTCTAGCCGGGTCGTTTTATGATAATACGCAGTATTTT.

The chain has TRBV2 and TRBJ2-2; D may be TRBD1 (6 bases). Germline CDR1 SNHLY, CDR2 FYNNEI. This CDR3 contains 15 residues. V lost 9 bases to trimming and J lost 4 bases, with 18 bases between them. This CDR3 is CASRKDRGGTGELFF. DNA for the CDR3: TGTGCCAGTCGTAAGGACAGAGGGGGCACCGGGGAGCTGTTTTTT.